This T cell receptor (beta chain) was retrieved from a study of blood T cells in healthy people across ages (dated by TCRdb to 2013 to 2016). Regarding the research as a whole: In model experiments, roughly one uniquely barcoded TCR beta cDNA molecule per two T cells was captured by template switching. Age-related changes in TCR beta repertoire diversity were measured in the study by deep sequencing normalized with unique cDNA molecular identifiers. Four age groups were formed from the donors: young (average 16 years), middle-aged (just under 40), aged (under 70) and long-lived (approximately 78). Donors of different ages were randomly distributed across sequencing lanes to avoid experimental bias. The study analyzed two additional independent replicas of 1 million unique cDNA reads from the same blood draw for two donors, one aged 18 to 29 and one aged 80 or older. Here is what the overall study found, with its caveats: As age increased, observed TCR beta diversity per million T cells dropped in a roughly linear way, and a significant reduction was already evident by age around 41. Total diversity estimates from one million sequenced T cells were considered lower bounds and underestimates. Compared with the aged group, the long-lived group had more naive CD4+ T cells, fewer expanded clones and increased TCR diversity, a pattern suggesting age selection. Because profiling used bulk unsorted PBMCs, naive and antigen-experienced compartments could not be compared conclusively. Donor CMV infection status was unknown, potentially confounding age-related changes in expanded clonotypes. The percentage of naive T cells measured by flow cytometry correlated strongly with observed TCR beta diversity.

A word on this clonotype: No antigen is known for it. Base qualities are missing; no much larger clone stands one base away.

From the cysteine up to the phenylalanine, the CDR3 has a length of 18 residues. Only CDR3 DNA remains: 54 bases, in frame from the first base. Trimmed from V: 4 bases; trimmed from J: 3 bases; junction bases lacking a gene match: 17. Looking up the germline V gene yields CDR1 SNHLY and CDR2 FYNNEI. The donors were a few dozen Caucasian individuals from Russia, aged roughly 6 to 100 years, who were systemically healthy. Each donor gave approximately 9.3 milliliters of peripheral blood, collected into EDTA-treated Vacutainer tubes. Ficoll-Paque density-gradient centrifugation was used to isolate PBMCs, with at least 6.5 million obtained per sample. Total RNA was extracted from PBMCs with Trizol reagent, with at least 6 micrograms obtained per sample. For every donor, flow cytometry on a PBMC aliquot measured the percentage of naive CD45RAhigh/CD27high T cells. The library was made by 5' RACE. Sequencing used an Illumina HiSeq 2500. A second PCR of about 7 to 12 cycles was run with a J-beta primer mix and a sample-barcoded 5' primer. A unique molecular identifier was introduced onto each TCR beta cDNA molecule by a template-switch 5' adaptor carrying 12 random nucleotides. At least 2.5 million CDR3-containing paired-end reads were obtained from each sample. The Mint cDNA synthesis kit, primed by a TRBC-specific oligonucleotide, was used to synthesize first-strand cDNA from all RNA. All cDNA was treated with uracil-DNA glycosylase and then went through a first 18-cycle PCR with the universal primers M1SS and BC2_uni_R. The original pipeline was this. For normalization, 1 million high-quality reads were randomly selected from each sample, with every read carrying a distinct molecular identifier. Reads sharing molecular identifiers were discarded rather than binned into consensus sequences. CDR3 identification, clonotype clustering and error correction used MiTCR with a Q25 quality threshold and the strictest error-elimination algorithm. A nonparametric unseen species model with Euler transformation was used to estimate lower-bound total TCR beta diversity. In-frame beta chains were kept once TCRdb had trimmed the public reads at Q25 with fastp and called clones with MiXCR. CDR3 protein duplicates are merged, each entry listing the most common genes and DNA. The V and J calls and clone size come from TCRdb's table, not from the authors' own analysis. Here the sample has 1.5 million or so distinct CDR3 sequences; approximately 42% occur a single time. The ten largest clones capture roughly 7.9% of the sample.

This sequence was found in a woman aged 18-29 years in good health. This receptor chain uses TRBV2 and TRBJ1-2; the central 7 bases match TRBD1. The source material was blood. The DNA sequence is as follows: TGTGCCAGCAGTGGGGCCCTGGAGGACAGGCAAAACTACTATGGCTACACCTTC. This yields the protein CASSGALEDRQNYYGYTF.